Below are 30 T cell receptor beta chains sequenced from a single sample in a study of T cells in Graves' hyperthyroidism and ophthalmopathy. What was amplified from RNA transcripts were TCR beta CDR3 regions. The HTBI primer set served for first-round RT-PCR of the TCR CDR3. MiXCR was run by TCRdb on the multiplex PCR reads, yielding one entry per CDR3 protein. The sample consists of approximately 600,000 distinct CDR3 sequences, less than 25% of them appearing once. The material sequenced was blood. Receptors were obtained from a man between 25 and 39 years old with Graves' ophthalmopathy.

This clonotype was detected ten times or more. The chain recombines TRBV2 with TRBJ2-5; 7 bases map to TRBD2. The CDR3 consists of 14 residues. Losses at the gene ends were 6 bases for V and 2 bases for J; bases not matched to a gene: 6. The germline gives CDR1 SNHLY, CDR2 FYNNEI. The CDR3 nucleotides are TGTGCCAGCAGGACGACTAGCTATCAAGAGACCCAGTACTTC. It translates to CASRTTSYQETQYF.

This clonotype was seen ten or more times. CDR3 protein: CASSLGQGALGPPDTQYF. DNA of the CDR3: TGCGCCAGCAGCTTGGGGCAGGGGGCGTTAGGCCCCCCAGATACGCAGTATTTT. The chain has TRBV5-1 and TRBJ2-3; 8 bases agree with TRBD1. Germline-derived CDR1 and CDR2 are SGHRS and YFSETQ. The length of the CDR3 is 18 residues. Trimming cost V 0 bases and J 4 bases; bases outside gene matches: 13. The variable domain in full, completed from reference TRBV5-1 and TRBJ2-3, reads KAGVTQTPRYLIKTRGQQVTLSCSPISGHRSVSWYQQTPGQGLQFLFEYFSETQRNKGNFPGRFSGRQFSNSRSEMNVSTLELGDSALYLCASSLGQGALGPPDTQYFGPGTRLTVL.

The chain is built from TRBV7-2 and TRBJ2-7; the match to TRBD1 covers 8 bases. V lost 9 bases and J lost 1; bases outside the gene matches: 11. CDR1 and CDR2 (germline): SGHTA, FQGNSA. The CDR3 has 15 residues. CDR3 DNA sequence: TGTGCCAGTAGATATCAGAGGACAGGGTCCTACGAGCAGTACTTC. Protein sequence: CASRYQRTGSYEQYF.

This clonotype was seen at least ten times. The V and J genes are TRBV18 and TRBJ1-2; D gene ambiguous. V lost 2 bases, J lost 4 bases, and 11 bases lay in between. Per the germline V gene, CDR1 is KGHSH and CDR2 is LQKENI. This CDR3 region has 14 residues. CDR3 sequence (DNA): TGTGCCAGCTCACCAAGAGATGCCCTCTATGGCTACACCTTC. Translated, it gives CASSPRDALYGYTF.

Only a few counts were recorded for this clonotype. This chain links TRBV20-1 with TRBJ2-2, with 8 bases that match TRBD2. V shed 4 bases and J 7 bases; nucleotides not matched to a gene: 14. The CDR3 loop spans 16 amino acids. Germline V gene sequence: CDR1 DFQATT, CDR2 SNEGSKA (reference sequence). The CDR3 loop is CSATRSSGLPHGELFF. In DNA form, the CDR3 reads TGCAGTGCTACTCGCTCTAGCGGGTTACCTCACGGGGAGCTGTTTTTT.

The V and J genes are TRBV5-1 and TRBJ2-1; 9 bases are a match to TRBD2. Germline CDR1 reads SGHRS; CDR2 reads YFSETQ. The CDR3 has 19 residues. With V trimmed by 5 bases and J by 9 bases, 24 bases remained unmatched. This CDR3 is CASSPPTIAGVYRGGEQFF. The CDR3 DNA sequence: TGCGCCAGCAGTCCGCCTACCATAGCGGGAGTTTATCGGGGGGGTGAGCAGTTCTTC.

This clonotype was seen at least ten times. The chain uses TRBV3-1 and TRBJ2-5; D possibly corresponds to TRBD1 (6 bases). Per the germline V gene, CDR1 is LGHDT and CDR2 is YNNKEL (reference sequence). Between the trimmed V and J ends, which lost 1 base and 7 bases, there was a span of 13 bases. CDR3 length: 14 residues. CDR3: CASSQATGMGTQYF. The CDR3 bases are TGTGCCAGCAGCCAAGCGACAGGCATGGGGACCCAGTACTTC.

The chain recombines TRBV28 with TRBJ1-2, with D possibly TRBD1 on 5 matching bases. CDR3 length equals 15 residues. Trimming pared 4 bases from V and 2 bases from J, leaving 14 bases between. Germline CDR1 is MDHEN and CDR2 is SYDVKM. The CDR3 DNA reads TGTGCCAGCAGTTCTCTGTGGGGGGTAAACTATGGCTACACCTTC. It codes for CASSSLWGVNYGYTF.

This clonotype was observed at least ten times. The genes are TRBV11-2 and TRBJ2-4, with D hard to call. Germline-derived CDR1 and CDR2 are SGHAT and FQNNGV. The V and J ends lost 2 bases and 6 bases respectively, with 8 bases between them. The CDR3 sequence is 13 residues long. The CDR3 bases are TGTGCCAGCAGCTTAAGTCGGCCAAACATTCAGTACTTC. The encoded protein is CASSLSRPNIQYF.

A remark on this clonotype: This may be a read error, as it is one base from a much larger clone. The gene calls are TRBV2 and TRBJ2-1; 14 bases map to TRBD2. The tail of the sequence fits TRBJ2-7 better, so the J call may be wrong. This CDR3 is 15 amino acids long. CDR1 SNHLY and CDR2 FYNNEI come from the germline V gene. In nucleotides, the CDR3 is TGTGCCAGCAGGGTGGGACTAGCGGGAGCGGATGAGCAGTACTTC. Translated, it gives CASRVGLAGADEQYF.

There are many counts of this clonotype. V usage is TRBV2 and J usage is TRBJ2-1; D is uncertain. The germline V gene has CDR1 SNHLY and CDR2 FYNNEI. CDR3 size: 14 residues. Between the trimmed V and J ends, which lost 6 bases and 5 bases, there was a span of 14 bases. CDR3 loop: CASRITGRNNEQFF. The DNA for the CDR3 is TGTGCCAGCAGGATTACCGGACGCAACAATGAGCAGTTCTTC.

This clonotype was detected a few times. The V gene is TRBV11-2, the J gene TRBJ2-3; no firm D call. Trimming took 5 bases from V and 2 from J, leaving 8 bases between them. Germline CDR1 is SGHAT and CDR2 is FQNNGV. The CDR3 sequence is 13 residues long. The chain's CDR3 is CASSPGNTDTQYF. Written as DNA, the CDR3 is TGTGCCAGCAGCCCCGGAAACACAGATACGCAGTATTTT.

The CDR3 region has the DNA TGTGCCAGTAGTGCACCCGGGACAGCAAATTCCTACGAGCAGTACTTC. This gives the protein CASSAPGTANSYEQYF. The chain uses TRBV19 and TRBJ2-7; TRBD1 matches at 7 bases. Germline CDR1 reads LNHDA; CDR2 reads SQIVND (reference sequence). The J segment lost 1 base and the V segment lost 5 bases, leaving 11 bases of the junction unmatched. The CDR3 has 16 amino acids.

This clonotype appeared a few times. The chain employs TRBV9 and TRBJ2-3; weak D call: TRBD2 (5 bases). Germline assignment: CDR1 SGDLS and CDR2 YYNGEE. The V and J ends lost 0 bases and 2 bases respectively, with 10 bases between them. The length of the CDR3 is 15 residues. CDR3 in DNA: TGTGCCAGCAGCGTAGGCAACCGGGACACAGATACGCAGTATTTT. Translating gives CASSVGNRDTDTQYF.

The gene calls are TRBV27 and TRBJ2-7, with 7 bases that match TRBD1. The CDR3 is made up of 15 amino acids. The germline V gene encodes CDR1 MNHEY and CDR2 SMNVEV (reference sequence). The ends lost 5 bases at V and 3 bases at J; junction bases unmatched: 10. CDR3 DNA: TGTGCCAGCAGTCTCACTAGGGACAGCCTCTACGAGCAGTACTTC. Protein sequence: CASSLTRDSLYEQYF.

This clonotype has ten or more counts. V usage is TRBV20-1 and J usage is TRBJ2-7; D uncertain. In germline, CDR1 is DFQATT, CDR2 SNEGSKA (reference sequence). The CDR3 is 14 residues long. V was shortened by 1 base and J by 2 bases, with 12 bases between the two germline ends. The CDR3 loop reads CSARGPGKPYEQYF. CDR3 nucleotides: TGCAGTGCTAGAGGGCCCGGAAAACCCTACGAGCAGTACTTC.

This clonotype was seen a handful of times. This chain uses TRBV20-1 with TRBJ1-5; no definite D call. Germline V gene sequence: CDR1 DFQATT, CDR2 SNEGSKA (reference sequence). The CDR3 is 17 amino acids. Trimming took off 0 bases at V and 0 bases at J, with 15 bases between the two ends. The CDR3 protein is CSARDARLGNSNQPQHF. CDR3 sequence (DNA): TGCAGTGCTAGAGATGCGAGGTTGGGAAATAGCAATCAGCCCCAGCATTTT.

This clonotype was detected many times. This rearrangement joins TRBV20-1 to TRBJ2-5; 10 nucleotides align to TRBD2. With 3 bases clipped from V and 4 bases from J, the junction kept 11 bases outside the gene matches. Germline V gene sequence: CDR1 DFQATT, CDR2 SNEGSKA (reference sequence). The CDR3 is made up of 16 amino acids. This CDR3 is CSARSLASGSRETQYF. CDR3 sequence (DNA): TGCAGTGCTAGGTCTCTGGCTAGCGGGAGCAGAGAGACCCAGTACTTC.

This chain connects TRBV7-8 to TRBJ1-2; 10 bases are a match to TRBD1. The trim removed 2 bases at V and 4 bases at J, leaving 7 bases unmatched. Germline assignment: CDR1 SGHVS and CDR2 FQNEAQ. This CDR3 has 16 residues. CDR3: CASSLLGDRGGYGYTF. CDR3 in DNA: TGTGCCAGCAGCTTACTGGGGGACAGGGGTGGCTATGGCTACACCTTC.

The chain combines TRBV5-6 with TRBJ2-6, with no clear D. V lost 4 bases and J lost 2, with 13 bases in between. The CDR3 is 16 residues long. Germline V gives CDR1 SGHDT, CDR2 YYEEEE. The DNA of the CDR3 is TGTGCCAGCAGCGGAATGGGGTTCACTGGGGCCAACGTCCTGACTTTC. Its translation: CASSGMGFTGANVLTF. The full variable domain, in which reference TRBV5-6 and TRBJ2-6 provide the parts outside the CDR3, is DAGVTQSPTHLIKTRGQQVTLRCSPKSGHDTVSWYQQALGQGPQFIFQYYEEEERQRGNFPDRFSGHQFPNYSSELNVNALLLGDSALYLCASSGMGFTGANVLTFGAGSRLTVL.

The chain carries TRBV30 and TRBJ1-3; D not certain. The germline gives CDR1 GTSNPN, CDR2 SVGIG (reference sequence). V lost 5 bases and J lost 0, with 14 bases in between. The CDR3 runs 15 residues. The CDR3 here is CAWCPDMNSGNTIYF. The DNA of the CDR3 is TGTGCCTGGTGCCCCGATATGAACTCTGGAAACACCATATATTTT.

The chain uses TRBV20-1 and TRBJ1-6; weak D call: TRBD1 (6 bases). Germline V CDR1 and CDR2: DFQATT, SNEGSKA (reference sequence). The CDR3 spans 15 residues. V was shortened by 3 bases and J by 3 bases, with 12 bases between the two germline ends. The chain's CDR3 is CSARGGQDYNSPLHF. DNA of the CDR3: TGCAGTGCTAGGGGGGGGCAGGACTATAATTCACCCCTCCACTTT.

DNA for the CDR3: TGTGCCAGCAGCTTGGAGCGGTACTCCTACAATGAGCAGTTCTTC. Its protein product is CASSLERYSYNEQFF. The rearrangement links TRBV5-5 to TRBJ2-1; perhaps TRBD2 as D (5 bases). Trimming left V 0 bases short and J 0 bases short, with 7 bases between. Germline V lookup: CDR1 SGHKS, CDR2 YYEKEE (reference sequence). The CDR3 extends over 15 amino acids.

This clonotype was seen more than once but under ten times. J is TRBJ2-7 and V is TRBV20-1; D unresolved. V was clipped by 0 bases and J by 2 bases, with 8 bases between them. Looked up from germline, CDR1 is DFQATT and CDR2 is SNEGSKA (reference sequence). This CDR3 has 13 residues. DNA for the CDR3: TGCAGTGCTAGAGAAGCCAGAGCCTACGAGCAGTACTTC. As protein: CSAREARAYEQYF.

This clonotype has ten or more counts. V usage is TRBV6-1 and J usage is TRBJ1-1; D is perhaps TRBD1 (5 bases). V was clipped by 7 bases and J by 5 bases, with 14 bases between them. The CDR3 extends over 13 amino acids. Germline V lookup: CDR1 MNHNS, CDR2 SASEGT. CDR3 region: CASTRDPLTEAFF. As DNA, the CDR3 is TGTGCCAGCACCCGGGACCCCCTGACTGAAGCTTTCTTT.

The J gene is TRBJ1-5, the V gene TRBV6-9; D gene uncertain. Looked up from germline, CDR1 is MNHGY and CDR2 is SVAAGI. CDR3 length: 19 amino acids. Trimming took off 5 bases at V and 0 bases at J, with 23 bases between the two ends. The CDR3 here is CASSDSKSEGNDSNQPQHF. The CDR3, as DNA: TGTGCCAGCAGTGACTCGAAATCTGAAGGGAATGATAGCAATCAGCCCCAGCATTTT.

This clonotype was seen only a few times. V gene TRBV5-4 combines with J gene TRBJ2-3, with 9 bases aligning to TRBD1. Germline values: CDR1 SGHNT, CDR2 YYREEE (reference sequence). There are 16 residues in the CDR3. V dropped 2 bases and J dropped 6; count of bases not matched to a gene: 10. For the CDR3, the DNA is TGTGCCAGCAGCTTCACAGGACAGGGGAGGTTGGATACGCAGTATTTT. Protein product: CASSFTGQGRLDTQYF.

This clonotype was seen more than once but under ten times. The V and J genes are TRBV11-2 and TRBJ2-7, with 8 bases that match TRBD1. This CDR3 has 16 residues. Germline CDR1 reads SGHAT; CDR2 reads FQNNGV. V shed 3 bases, J shed 1 base, and the junction held 8 bases outside the gene matches. DNA for the CDR3: TGTGCCAGCAGCTTTCTCAGGGGGCGCGGGTCCTACGAGCAGTACTTC. It translates to CASSFLRGRGSYEQYF.

This clonotype was detected a few times. This chain connects TRBV10-1 to TRBJ2-7; 7 positions agree with TRBD1. Germline V gene lookup returns CDR1 WNHNN and CDR2 SYGVQD (reference sequence). The CDR3 runs 14 residues. Unmatched junction bases numbered 7, after V lost 3 bases and J lost 5 bases. DNA of the CDR3: TGCGCCAGCAGTGACGACAGGGTCACGAACGAGCAGTACTTC. Amino acid sequence: CASSDDRVTNEQYF.

Ten or more counts support this clonotype. The DNA of the CDR3 is TGTGCCAGCAGCCAAAGGGACAGGGGGTTCCGCTATGGCTACACCTTC. This sequence encodes CASSQRDRGFRYGYTF. The chain couples TRBV3-1 to TRBJ1-2, with TRBD1 matching 11 bases. Looked up from germline, CDR1 is LGHDT and CDR2 is YNNKEL (reference sequence). This CDR3 has 16 residues. The junction had 6 bases not matched to a gene; V was cut back by 2 bases and J by 4 bases.